Below are 2 T cell receptor beta chains sequenced from a single sample in a study of blood T cell repertoires in COVID-19. Sequenced by immunoSEQ multiplex PCR; TCRdb stores in-frame clones only, minus some. The repertoire includes about 40,000 clones, 88% of them detected once, and about an eighth sits in the top ten. The material sequenced was peripheral blood. The receptors here all came from a man between 60 and 75 years old with active COVID-19.

The V and J genes are TRBV5-1 and TRBJ1-6, with D perhaps matching TRBD1 (5 bases). Deletions cut 4 bases from V and 9 bases from J, with 17 bases between. Germline CDR1 and CDR2: SGHRS and YFSETQ. The CDR3 is made up of 15 amino acids. The CDR3 DNA is TGCGCCAGCAGCCCCTGGGTCTCGGGGGGTTCACCCCTCCACTTT. Its protein product is CASSPWVSGGSPLHF. The variable domain in full, completed from reference TRBV5-1 and TRBJ1-6, reads KAGVTQTPRYLIKTRGQQVTLSCSPISGHRSVSWYQQTPGQGLQFLFEYFSETQRNKGNFPGRFSGRQFSNSRSEMNVSTLELGDSALYLCASSPWVSGGSPLHFGNGTRLTVT.

V and J are TRBV9 and TRBJ2-1; tentative D call: TRBD2 (7 bases). The CDR3 sequence is 17 residues long. The germline V and J ends were trimmed by 5 bases and 2 bases, with 20 bases remaining between them. From germline, CDR1 is SGDLS and CDR2 YYNGEE. CDR3 DNA sequence: TGTGCCAGCAGTGACGCCCGGAGCGGGACAACCTACAATGAGCAGTTCTTC. This codes for CASSDARSGTTYNEQFF.